The text below deals with one TCR beta chain. Its antigen is unidentified. Trimming cost V 9 bases and J 7 bases; bases outside gene matches: 9. The CDR3 loop spans 13 amino acids. The germline CDR1 and CDR2 sequences are SEHNR and FQNEAQ (reference sequence). Assay: immunoSEQ multiplex PCR; the TCRdb copy retains only in-frame clones and omits some. The sample carries under 130,000 clones, just over 90% recorded once. The entry originates in a study of siplizumab effects on memory and regulatory T cells. Study outcomes and limitations: Roughly 80-95% of dividing CD4+ or CD8+ clones were without an attributable naive or memory phenotype. Controls showed an average of around 27% Treg-derived mappable alloreactive CD4+ clones, while siplizumab showed 65% to 70%. Unstimulated subsets were the mapping target of only a minor fraction of alloreactive clones. Naive T cells, seemingly more diverse than memory cells, seemed major alloresponse contributors.

This chain joins TRBV7-9 and TRBJ2-1; 7 bases agree with TRBD2. Material for sequencing was CD4+ T cells sorted from blood. The clonotype was recovered from a human donor in good health. CDR3 sequence: CASLFAGENEQFF. In nucleotides, the CDR3 is TGTGCCAGTCTCTTCGCGGGGGAGAATGAGCAGTTCTTC.